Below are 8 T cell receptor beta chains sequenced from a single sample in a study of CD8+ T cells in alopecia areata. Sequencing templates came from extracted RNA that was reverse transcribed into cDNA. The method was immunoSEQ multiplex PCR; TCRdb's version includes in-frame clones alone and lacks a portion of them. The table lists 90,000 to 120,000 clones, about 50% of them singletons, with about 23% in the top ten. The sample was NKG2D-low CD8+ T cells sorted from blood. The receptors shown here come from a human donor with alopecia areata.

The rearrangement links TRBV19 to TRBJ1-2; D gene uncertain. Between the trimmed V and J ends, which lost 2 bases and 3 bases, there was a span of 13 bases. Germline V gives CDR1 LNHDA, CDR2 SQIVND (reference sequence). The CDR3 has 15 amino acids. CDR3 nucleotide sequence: TGTGCCAGTAGTATAAGTCTATGGTCAGACTATGGCTACACCTTC. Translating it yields CASSISLWSDYGYTF.

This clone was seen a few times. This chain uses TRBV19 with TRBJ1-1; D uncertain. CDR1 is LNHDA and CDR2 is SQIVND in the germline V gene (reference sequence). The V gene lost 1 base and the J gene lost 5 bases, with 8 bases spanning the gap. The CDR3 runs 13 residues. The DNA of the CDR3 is TGTGCCAGTAGTATAGGTAGAACGACTGAAGCTTTCTTT. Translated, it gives CASSIGRTTEAFF.

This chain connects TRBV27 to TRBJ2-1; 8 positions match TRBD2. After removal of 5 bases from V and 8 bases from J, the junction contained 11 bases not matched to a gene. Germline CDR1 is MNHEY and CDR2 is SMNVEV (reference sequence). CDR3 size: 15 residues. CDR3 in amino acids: CASSANSGMVDEQFF. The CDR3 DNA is TGTGCCAGCAGTGCCAATAGCGGGATGGTCGATGAGCAGTTCTTC.

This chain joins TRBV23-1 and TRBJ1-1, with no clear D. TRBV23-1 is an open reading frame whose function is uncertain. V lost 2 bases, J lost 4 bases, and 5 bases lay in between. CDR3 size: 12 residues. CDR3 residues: CASSQEGTEAFF. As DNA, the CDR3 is TGCGCCAGCAGTCAAGAAGGCACTGAAGCTTTCTTT.

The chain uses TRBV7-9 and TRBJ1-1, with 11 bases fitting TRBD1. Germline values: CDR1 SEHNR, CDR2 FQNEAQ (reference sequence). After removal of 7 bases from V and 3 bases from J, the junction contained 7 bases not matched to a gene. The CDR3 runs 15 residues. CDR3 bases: TGTGCCAGCACCTCCCTGGACAGGGGGCACACTGAAGCTTTCTTT. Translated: CASTSLDRGHTEAFF.

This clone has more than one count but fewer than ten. The DNA for the CDR3 is TGCAGCGTTGGAGATAGAAGCCGTAACGAGCAGTACTTC. This translates into CSVGDRSRNEQYF. The chain carries TRBV29-1 and TRBJ2-7; D not certain. The length of the CDR3 is 13 residues. Germline CDR1 and CDR2: SQVTM and ANQGSEA. V lost 4 bases and J lost 5, with 15 bases in between.

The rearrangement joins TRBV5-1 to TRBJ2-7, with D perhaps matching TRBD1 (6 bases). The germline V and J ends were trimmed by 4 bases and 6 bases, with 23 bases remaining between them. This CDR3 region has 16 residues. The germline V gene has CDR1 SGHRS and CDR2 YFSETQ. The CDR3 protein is CASSPTQAGAGSEQYF. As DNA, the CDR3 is TGCGCCAGCAGCCCTACTCAGGCAGGGGCCGGGTCCGAGCAGTACTTC.

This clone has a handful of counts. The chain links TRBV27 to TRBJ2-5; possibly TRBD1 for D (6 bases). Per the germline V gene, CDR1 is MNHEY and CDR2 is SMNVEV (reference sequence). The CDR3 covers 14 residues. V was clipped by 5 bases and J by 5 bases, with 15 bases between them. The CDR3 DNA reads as TGTGCCAGCAGTCCCTTAGGGGGTCCGGAGACCCAGTACTTC. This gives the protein CASSPLGGPETQYF.